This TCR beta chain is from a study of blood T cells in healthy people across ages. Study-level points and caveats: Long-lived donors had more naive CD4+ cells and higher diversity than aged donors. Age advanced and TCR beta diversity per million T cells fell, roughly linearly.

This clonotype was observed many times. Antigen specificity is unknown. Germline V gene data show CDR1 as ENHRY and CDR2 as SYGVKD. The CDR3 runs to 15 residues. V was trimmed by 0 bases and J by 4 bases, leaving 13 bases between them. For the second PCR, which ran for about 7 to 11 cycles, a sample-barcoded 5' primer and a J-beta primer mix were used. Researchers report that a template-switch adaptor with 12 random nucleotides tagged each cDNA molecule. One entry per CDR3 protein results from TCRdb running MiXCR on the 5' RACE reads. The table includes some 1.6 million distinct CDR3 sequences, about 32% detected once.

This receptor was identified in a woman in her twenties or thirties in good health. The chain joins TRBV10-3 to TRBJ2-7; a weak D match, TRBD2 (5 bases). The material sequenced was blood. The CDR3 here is CAISESVGDGYEQYF. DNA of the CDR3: TGTGCCATCAGTGAGTCGGTGGGAGACGGGTACGAGCAGTACTTC.